This T cell receptor (beta chain) comes out of a study of OX40 agonist ivuxolimab in advanced cancers. Germline CDR1 SGDLS, CDR2 YYNGEE. The V and J ends lost 4 bases and 8 bases respectively, with 27 bases between them. CDR3 length: 18 residues. Sequenced by immunoSEQ multiplex PCR; TCRdb stores in-frame clones only, minus some. The sample records tens of thousands of clones, 90% being singletons. The chain couples TRBV9 to TRBJ1-4; the D is unclear. The clonotype was recovered from an adult with an advanced solid tumor such as melanoma, head and neck, liver or kidney cancer. The specimen was CD4+ or CD8+ T cells sorted from blood, collected in a trial of the OX40 agonist ivuxolimab. The DNA of the CDR3 is TGTGCCAGCAGCCTCGGAGCCCCGACACGTGGACTTGGAGAAAAACTGTTTTTT. Translated, it gives CASSLGAPTRGLGEKLFF. Complete variable domain (other parts from reference TRBV9 and TRBJ1-4): DSGVTQTPKHLITATGQRVTLRCSPRSGDLSVYWYQQSLDQGLQFLIQYYNGEERAKGNILERFSAQQFPDLHSELNLSSLELGDSALYFCASSLGAPTRGLGEKLFFGSGTQLSVL.